This record looks at one T cell receptor beta chain sequence and its context. This entry is derived from a study of blood T cell repertoires in COVID-19. About the research overall: PBMCs, B-cell-depleted T cells, or T cells provided the cDNA or gDNA that made up the material.

Original handling: Reference gene primer amplification in the assay estimated nucleated cell counts. Produced via immunoSEQ multiplex PCR; TCRdb's table is partial and in-frame only. Clone size and the V and J calls come from that table; the DNA yielded D and trimming. This sample has around 250,000 clones, with roughly 86% found just once. The germline V gene encodes CDR1 MNHEY and CDR2 SVGAGI. V trimming: 2 bases; J trimming: 8 bases; junction bases outside the gene matches: 8. This CDR3 has 15 residues. Recruitment covered some 25 US areas and drew participants whose ages spanned roughly 18 to 100 years. Cohorts were determined from participant-reported clinical history.

This chain joins TRBV6-5 and TRBJ1-4; TRBD1 matches at 7 bases. The clonotype was recovered from a woman in her fifties or sixties who had recovered from COVID-19. The specimen sequenced was PBMCs or T cells enriched from blood (not recorded which). CDR3 amino acids: CASSYTRQGWEKLFF. As DNA, the CDR3 is TGTGCCAGCAGTTACACCCGACAGGGATGGGAAAAACTGTTTTTT.